This TCR beta chain was sequenced during a study of STAT5B mutations in CD4+ large granular lymphocyte leukemia. Healthy controls were blood donor buffy coats. Profiled with immunoSEQ multiplex PCR; TCRdb holds only in-frame clones, not every one. The sample carries roughly 19,000 clones, roughly three quarters recorded once. The sequence was collected from a human donor in good health. The specimen was CD4+ T cells from blood buffy coats.

This CDR3 reads CASSLDRLDAFF. For the CDR3, the DNA is TGTGCCAGCAGCCTAGACAGGTTGGATGCTTTCTTT. The chain combines TRBV5-4 with TRBJ1-1; TRBD1 is a possible D gene (6 bases). Trimming shortened V by 4 bases and J by 11 bases, and 15 bases separated the two germline ends. The germline CDR1 and CDR2 sequences are SGHNT and YYREEE (reference sequence). The length of the CDR3 is 12 residues.